A selection of T cell receptor beta chains follows, all from one sample in a study of patients and donors after allogeneic stem cell transplantation. TCRdb re-analysed the RT-PCR reads in MiXCR, keeping a single row per CDR3 protein. The sample has over 150,000 distinct CDR3 sequences, 30% seen once. The sample consisted of blood, either unsorted or a sorted T cell fraction (not recorded which). These receptors all stem from a human donor who was either an allogeneic HSCT recipient or a stem cell or donor lymphocyte infusion donor (not recorded which). It is not recorded whose cells these are; they may come from a transplant donor. Each CDR3 is given with its conserved first and last residue. A D gene is named only where the DNA matches it firmly. Size is omitted from some rows. Given values are once, few, many or a class for expanded clones.

D gene	J gene	V gene	clone size	CDR3 DNA	CDR3 protein
NA	TRBJ1-1	TRBV29-1	NA	TGCAGCGTTGTAGGGGGGAGGATGAACACTGAAGCTTTCTTT	CSVVGGRMNTEAFF
NA	TRBJ2-2	TRBV4-3	few	TGCGCCAGCAGCCAATCCGACCTGCACACCGGGGAGCTGTTTTTT	CASSQSDLHTGELFF
NA	TRBJ1-1	TRBV5-1	NA	TGCGCCAGCAGCTATTCGCGAATGAACACTGAAGCTTTCTTT	CASSYSRMNTEAFF
NA	TRBJ2-2	TRBV28	NA	TGTGCCAGCAGCCCCCCCCTCTTGGGCGGGGAGCTGTTTTTT	CASSPPLLGGELFF
NA	TRBJ2-7	TRBV28	few	TGTGCCAGCAGCGCCGGACCGCACGAGCAGTACTTC	CASSAGPHEQYF
NA	TRBJ1-6	TRBV6-5	many	TGTGCCAGCAGTTATGGGTTGAAGTCACCCCTCCACTTT	CASSYGLKSPLHF
NA	TRBJ1-1	TRBV25-1	NA	TGTGCCAGCAGTGAACTTACCAGGACACGGAACACTGAAGCTTTCTTT	CASSELTRTRNTEAFF
TRBD2	TRBJ2-1	TRBV5-1	few	TGCGCCAGCAGCTTGGTGGCGGGAGGCGTTGGTGAGCAGTTCTTC	CASSLVAGGVGEQFF
TRBD1	TRBJ2-1	TRBV12-3/TRBV12-4	few	TGTGCCAGCAGCCTGGGGACAGGGGGCGTCCCGGGCCAGTTCTTC	CASSLGTGGVPGQFF
NA	TRBJ2-5	TRBV6-5	NA	TGTGCCAGCAGTTACCATCTCCCACTGGGTGGGGAGACCCAGTACTTC	CASSYHLPLGGETQYF
NA	TRBJ1-4	TRBV4-1	few	TGCGCCAGCAGCCTACCCCGGACAGTCAGAACTAATGAAAAACTGTTTTTT	CASSLPRTVRTNEKLFF
TRBD2	TRBJ2-2	TRBV5-1	few	TGCGCCAGCAGCTTGGTAGCGGGAGGCCCTAACACCGGGGAGCTGTTTTTT	CASSLVAGGPNTGELFF
NA	TRBJ1-4	TRBV20-1	few	TGCAGTGCTCGTGCAGTAGGGGAAAAACTGTTTTTT	CSARAVGEKLFF
NA	TRBJ1-1	TRBV27	NA	TGTGCCAGCAGTTTCCCCCCAAGTACGAACACTGAAGCTTTCTTT	CASSFPPSTNTEAFF
TRBD1	TRBJ1-2	TRBV28	few	TGTGCCAGCAGTTTTTACGCCGGACAGGGCCCCCATGGCTACACCTTC	CASSFYAGQGPHGYTF
NA	TRBJ2-3	TRBV4-3	few	TGCGCCAGCAGCCCCCCCAACACAGATACGCAGTATTTT	CASSPPNTDTQYF
TRBD2	TRBJ2-5	TRBV4-3	few	TGCGCCAGCAGCCCCTGGACCGGGACTAGCGGGAGAGAGACCCAGTACTTC	CASSPWTGTSGRETQYF
NA	TRBJ2-5	TRBV27	many	TGTGCCAGCAGTTTTGGTGGCCAAGAGACCCAGTACTTC	CASSFGGQETQYF
NA	TRBJ2-7	TRBV20-1	few	TGCAGTGCAGGCAGATCTTACGAGCAGTACTTC	CSAGRSYEQYF
NA	TRBJ2-2	TRBV29-1	few	TGCAGCGCCGGACAATTCGCGAACACCGGGGAGCTGTTTTTT	CSAGQFANTGELFF
NA	TRBJ2-7	TRBV28	NA	TGTGCCAGCAGTTTAATTAATTCCTACGAGCAGTACTTC	CASSLINSYEQYF
TRBD2	TRBJ2-7	TRBV29-1	NA	TGCAGCGTTGAATTGACGGGAGGGCCTTACGAGCAGTACTTC	CSVELTGGPYEQYF
TRBD2	TRBJ2-5	TRBV5-1	many	TGCGCCAGCAGCGAGACTAGCGGGAGAGAGACCCAGTACTTC	CASSETSGRETQYF
NA	TRBJ2-1	TRBV4-1	NA	TGCGCCAGCAGCCAAGCGCCCCTAGTATCCTCCTACAATGAGCAGTTCTTC	CASSQAPLVSSYNEQFF
TRBD1	TRBJ2-5	TRBV3-1	NA	TGTGCCAGCAGCCAGTGGGACAGCGAAGAGACCCAGTACTTC	CASSQWDSEETQYF
NA	TRBJ1-1	TRBV30	NA	TGTGCCTCCGCTAGGACTGAAGCTTTCTTT	CASARTEAFF
NA	TRBJ1-2	TRBV3-2	NA	TGTGCCAGCAGCCCACCCGGGACAGGGAGGGGCTACACCTTC	CASSPPGTGRGYTF
NA	TRBJ2-2	TRBV25-1	few	TGTGCCAGCAGTGAATACTTTGCTAGGGCCGGGGAGCTGTTTTTT	CASSEYFARAGELFF
NA	TRBJ2-7	TRBV7-9	once	TGTGCCAGCAGCTTGATGAAAGGGGCCCCCTCCTACGAGCAGTACTTC	CASSLMKGAPSYEQYF
NA	TRBJ1-2	TRBV28	many	TGTGCCAGCAGTTTACCCCAAGGGACGGGCTACTATGGCTACACCTTC	CASSLPQGTGYYGYTF
TRBD1	TRBJ1-4	TRBV20-1	NA	TGCAGTGCAAGAACAGGGGTAGGGGAAAAACTGTTTTTT	CSARTGVGEKLFF
NA	TRBJ2-7	TRBV20-1	few	TGCAGTGCTACACCCGGGAGTAGCTCCTACGAGCAGTACTTC	CSATPGSSSYEQYF
NA	TRBJ1-3	TRBV5-5	NA	TGTGCCAGCAGCTTGACGCAGTTTGGAAACACCATATATTTT	CASSLTQFGNTIYF
NA	TRBJ1-1	TRBV20-1	once	TGCAGTGCCCCGAAACAGGGAGTGAGGACTGAAGCTTTCTTT	CSAPKQGVRTEAFF
NA	TRBJ1-2	TRBV4-3	many	TGCGCCAGCAGCCTTAGTCGAGCTAAGAACTATGGCTACACCTTC	CASSLSRAKNYGYTF
TRBD2	TRBJ2-1	TRBV6-2/TRBV6-3	few	TGTGCCAGCAGTTACTCGACTAGCGGAACCACCTCCTACAATGAGCAGTTCTTC	CASSYSTSGTTSYNEQFF
TRBD2	TRBJ2-7	TRBV20-1	once	TGCAGTGCTAGACTAGCGGGAGGGCCTCCCTACGAGCAGTACTTC	CSARLAGGPPYEQYF
NA	TRBJ1-1	TRBV27	NA	TGTGCCAGCAGCGTACAGGGAGGAAGGACTGAAGCTTTCTTT	CASSVQGGRTEAFF
NA	TRBJ2-3	TRBV5-1	NA	TGCGCCAGCAGCCCCTTGGGTTCCGAGGTAGTTACGCAGTATTTT	CASSPLGSEVVTQYF
NA	TRBJ2-3	TRBV4-3	few	TGCGCCAGCAGCCAAGATCCACTTCAAGCGCCGCAGTATTTT	CASSQDPLQAPQYF
NA	TRBJ1-4	TRBV7-2	NA	TGTGCCAGCAGCTTAGAGGAGGAGGTGCCCGAAAAACTGTTTTTT	CASSLEEEVPEKLFF
TRBD2	TRBJ2-5	TRBV12-3/TRBV12-4	few	TGTGCCAGCAGCCCGGGAAGGACTAGCGGTCCGCAGACCCAGTACTTC	CASSPGRTSGPQTQYF
NA	TRBJ2-5	TRBV4-3	few	TGCGCCAGCAGCCCAAGGAGGGCACCCCGGGAGACCCAGTACTTC	CASSPRRAPRETQYF
TRBD1	TRBJ2-5	TRBV18	NA	TGTGCCAGCTCACCGGTTGACAGGGCGGAGACCCAGTACTTC	CASSPVDRAETQYF
TRBD1	TRBJ1-1	TRBV24-1	few	TGTGCCACCAGTGATTTGGCCCCGGACAGGATGAACACTGAAGCTTTCTTT	CATSDLAPDRMNTEAFF
NA	TRBJ1-5	TRBV7-2	few	TGTGCCAGCAGCTTAGGCGTTTGGAGCAATCAGCCCCAGCATTTT	CASSLGVWSNQPQHF
TRBD2	TRBJ2-1	TRBV5-1	few	TGCGCCAGCAACCCCCGGGTAGCGGGCCTCTCCTACAATGAGCAGTTCTTC	CASNPRVAGLSYNEQFF
NA	TRBJ1-5	TRBV7-2	few	TGTGCCAGCAGCTTTGGCTATAGCAATCAGCCCCAGCATTTT	CASSFGYSNQPQHF
NA	TRBJ1-6	TRBV12-3/TRBV12-4	few	TGTGCCAGCAGTTTTCAGGGTGGGGATTCACCCCTCCACTTT	CASSFQGGDSPLHF
NA	TRBJ2-2	TRBV3-1	few	TGTGCCAGCAGCAATCAGGTTACCGGGGAGCTGTTTTTT	CASSNQVTGELFF
NA	TRBJ1-5	TRBV5-1	many	TGCGCCAGCAGCTTGGGTCCGGGTCAGCCCCAGCATTTT	CASSLGPGQPQHF
NA	TRBJ2-7	TRBV4-3	NA	TGCGCCAGCAGCCAAGCCTTCGACCCGGCCTACGAGCAGTACTTC	CASSQAFDPAYEQYF
TRBD1	TRBJ1-1	TRBV7-2	NA	TGTGCCAGCAGTCCGACAGGGTGGGAAGCTTTCTTT	CASSPTGWEAFF
NA	TRBJ1-5	TRBV20-1	few	TGCAGTGCCGCGGGATCAGTGAATCAGCCCCAGCATTTT	CSAAGSVNQPQHF
NA	TRBJ1-1	TRBV12-3/TRBV12-4	many	TGTGCCAGCAGCCCATGGGTGGGCACTGAAGCTTTCTTT	CASSPWVGTEAFF
TRBD2	TRBJ2-3	TRBV13	few	TGTGCCAGCAGCTTAGGCTGGGGGACTAGCGGGAGGCGGCGCACAGATACGCAGTATTTT	CASSLGWGTSGRRRTDTQYF
TRBD1	TRBJ1-3	TRBV5-1	NA	TGCGCCAGCAGCTCGGGACAGTACTCTGGAAACACCATATATTTT	CASSSGQYSGNTIYF
TRBD1	TRBJ2-5	TRBV12-3/TRBV12-4	many	TGTGCCAGCAGTTTGGTAGGGGGCATGTGGGAGACCCAGTACTTC	CASSLVGGMWETQYF
NA	TRBJ2-1	TRBV5-4	NA	TGTGCCAGCAGCATATACTTCCCCGCTGAGCAGTTCTTC	CASSIYFPAEQFF